Below are 7 T cell receptor beta chains sequenced from a single sample in a study of cytomegalovirus exposure and HLA in healthy donors. The PCR was carried out with 60 Vbeta primers and 13 Jbeta primers. This table comes from immunoSEQ multiplex PCR, and its TCRdb copy is limited to in-frame clones, with some not included. The sample holds some 96,000 clones, roughly three quarters seen once. The sample comprised PBMCs. These receptors were obtained from a woman aged 60-75 years in good health and CMV-seronegative.

This clone was detected only once. The chain employs TRBV30 and TRBJ2-7; 7 positions match TRBD2. The V segment lost 0 bases and the J segment 6 bases; nucleotides outside the gene matches: 5. CDR1 and CDR2 (germline): GTSNPN, SVGIG (reference sequence). The length of the CDR3 is 13 residues. CDR3 bases: TGTGCCTGGAGTGTACTGGGGGGGTTCGAGCAGTACTTC. Encoded protein: CAWSVLGGFEQYF.

This clone appeared once. The chain combines TRBV5-1 with TRBJ2-2; D may be TRBD2 (6 bases). V lost 0 bases and J lost 1, with 13 bases in between. The germline V gene has CDR1 SGHRS and CDR2 YFSETQ. The CDR3 spans 17 residues. The chain's CDR3 is CASSLAGGRMNTGELFF. CDR3 DNA sequence: TGCGCCAGCAGCTTGGCCGGGGGACGCATGAACACCGGGGAGCTGTTTTTT.

This clone was observed once. This chain links TRBV6-5 with TRBJ1-4; 8 bases are a match to TRBD1. J was trimmed by 8 bases and V by 5 bases; bases with no gene match: 4. CDR1 and CDR2 from the germline V gene are MNHEY and SVGAGI. This CDR3 is 13 amino acids long. The CDR3 here is CASSGQGGEKLFF. In DNA form, the CDR3 reads TGTGCCAGCAGTGGACAGGGAGGGGAAAAACTGTTTTTT.

The V gene is TRBV6-5, the J gene TRBJ1-2; possibly TRBD1 for D (6 bases). V shed 7 bases and J shed 7 bases, with 19 bases lying between them. Germline loops: CDR1 MNHEY, CDR2 SVGAGI. This CDR3 is 14 amino acids long. The CDR3 protein is CASNLSGGRSGYTF. The CDR3 DNA is TGTGCCAGCAACCTCTCGGGGGGGCGGTCTGGCTACACCTTC.

The chain is built from TRBV4-3 and TRBJ1-3; 9 bases line up with TRBD1. V lost 4 bases and J lost 0; bases outside the gene matches: 4. The CDR3 consists of 16 residues. Germline V gene data show CDR1 as LGHNA and CDR2 as YSLEER. The CDR3 region has the DNA TGCGCCAGCAGCCGAGCGGACAGGGGCTCTGGAAACACCATATATTTT. Translated: CASSRADRGSGNTIYF.

The CDR3 bases are TGTGCCAGCAGCCCCTGGGGCAGGATGATTAGATACAATGAGCAGTTCTTC. Amino acid sequence: CASSPWGRMIRYNEQFF. This chain joins TRBV7-9 and TRBJ2-1; tentative D call: TRBD1 (5 bases). The CDR3 runs to 17 residues. The ends were cut back, 5 bases at V and 4 bases at J, with 21 bases in the middle. Germline V CDR1 and CDR2: SEHNR, FQNEAQ (reference sequence).

The J gene is TRBJ2-7, the V gene TRBV27, with 12 bases identical to TRBD1. Germline loops: CDR1 MNHEY, CDR2 SMNVEV (reference sequence). V shed 4 bases and J 5 bases; nucleotides not matched to a gene: 3. The CDR3 has 14 residues. CDR3 nucleotide sequence: TGTGCCAGCAGTTCCGGGACAGGGGGCAACGAGCAGTACTTC. Translated, it gives CASSSGTGGNEQYF.